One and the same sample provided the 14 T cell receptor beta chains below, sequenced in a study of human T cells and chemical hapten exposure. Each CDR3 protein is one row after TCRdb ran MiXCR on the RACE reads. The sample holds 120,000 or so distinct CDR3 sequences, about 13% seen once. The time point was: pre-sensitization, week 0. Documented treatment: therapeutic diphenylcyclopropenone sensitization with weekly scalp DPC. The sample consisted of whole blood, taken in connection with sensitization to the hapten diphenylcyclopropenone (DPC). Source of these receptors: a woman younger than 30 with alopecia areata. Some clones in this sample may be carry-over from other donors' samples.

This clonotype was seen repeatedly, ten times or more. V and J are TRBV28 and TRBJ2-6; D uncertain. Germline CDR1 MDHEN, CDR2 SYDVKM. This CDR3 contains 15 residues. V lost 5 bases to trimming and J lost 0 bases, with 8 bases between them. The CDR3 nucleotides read TGTGCCAGCAGTACCTCAAGCTCTGGGGCCAACGTCCTGACTTTC. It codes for CASSTSSSGANVLTF.

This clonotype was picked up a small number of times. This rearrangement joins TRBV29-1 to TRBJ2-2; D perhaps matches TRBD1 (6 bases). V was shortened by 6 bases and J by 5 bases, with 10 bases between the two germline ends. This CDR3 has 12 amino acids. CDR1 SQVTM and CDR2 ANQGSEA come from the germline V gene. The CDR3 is CSVVTGTGELFF. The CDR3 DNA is TGCAGCGTGGTAACAGGGACCGGGGAGCTGTTTTTT.

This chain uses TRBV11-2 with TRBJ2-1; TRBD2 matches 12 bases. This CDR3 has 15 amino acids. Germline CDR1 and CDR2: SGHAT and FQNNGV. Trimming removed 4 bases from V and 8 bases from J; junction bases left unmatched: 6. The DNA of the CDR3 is TGTGCCAGCAGCTCGCTAGCGGGGGGGCCTCATGAGCAGTTCTTC. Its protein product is CASSSLAGGPHEQFF.

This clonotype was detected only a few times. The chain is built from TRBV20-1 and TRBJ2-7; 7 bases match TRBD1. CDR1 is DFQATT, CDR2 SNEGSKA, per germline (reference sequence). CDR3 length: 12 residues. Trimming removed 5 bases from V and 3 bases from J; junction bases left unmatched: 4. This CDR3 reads CSAGDSFYEQYF. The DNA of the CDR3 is TGCAGTGCTGGGGACAGCTTCTACGAGCAGTACTTC.

In DNA form, the CDR3 reads TGTGCCAGCAGCGTTCAGGGCACCTACACTGAAGCTTTCTTT. Protein sequence: CASSVQGTYTEAFF. V usage is TRBV7-9 and J usage is TRBJ1-1; TRBD1 is a possible D gene (5 bases). The CDR3 contains 14 residues. Germline loops: CDR1 SEHNR, CDR2 FQNEAQ (reference sequence). Trimming shortened V by 5 bases and J by 3 bases, and 13 bases separated the two germline ends. Looking up the rest from reference TRBV7-9 and TRBJ1-1 gives the full variable domain: DTGVSQNPRHKITKRGQNVTFRCDPISEHNRLYWYRQTLGQGPEFLTYFQNEAQLEKSRLLSDRFSAERPKGSFSTLEIQRTEQGDSAMYLCASSVQGTYTEAFFGQGTRLTVV.

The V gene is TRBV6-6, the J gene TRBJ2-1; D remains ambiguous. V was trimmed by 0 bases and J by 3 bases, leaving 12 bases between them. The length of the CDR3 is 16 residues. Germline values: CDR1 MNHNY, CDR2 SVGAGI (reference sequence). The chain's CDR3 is CASSYSTSRIYNEQFF. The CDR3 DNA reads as TGTGCCAGCAGTTACTCGACCAGTCGTATCTACAATGAGCAGTTCTTC.

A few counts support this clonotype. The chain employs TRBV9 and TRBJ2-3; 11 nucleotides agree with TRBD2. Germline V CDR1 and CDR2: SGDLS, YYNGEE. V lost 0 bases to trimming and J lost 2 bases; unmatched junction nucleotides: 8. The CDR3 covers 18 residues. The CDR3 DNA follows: TGTGCCAGCAGCGTAGCTGAGACTAGCGGGGAATACACAGATACGCAGTATTTT. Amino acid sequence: CASSVAETSGEYTDTQYF. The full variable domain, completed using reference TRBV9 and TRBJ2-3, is DSGVTQTPKHLITATGQRVTLRCSPRSGDLSVYWYQQSLDQGLQFLIQYYNGEERAKGNILERFSAQQFPDLHSELNLSSLELGDSALYFCASSVAETSGEYTDTQYFGPGTRLTVL.

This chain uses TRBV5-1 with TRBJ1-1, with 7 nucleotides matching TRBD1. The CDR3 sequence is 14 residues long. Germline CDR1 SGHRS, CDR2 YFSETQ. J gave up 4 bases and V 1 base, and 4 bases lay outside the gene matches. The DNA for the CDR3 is TGCGCCAGCAGCTTGTCGGCAGGGGGCACTGAAGCTTTCTTT. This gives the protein CASSLSAGGTEAFF.

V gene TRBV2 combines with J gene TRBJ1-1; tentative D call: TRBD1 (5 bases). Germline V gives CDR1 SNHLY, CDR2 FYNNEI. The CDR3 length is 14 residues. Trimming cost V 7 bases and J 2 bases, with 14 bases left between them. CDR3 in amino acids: CASTRRGVNTEAFF. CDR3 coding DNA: TGTGCCAGCACCCGCCGGGGGGTAAACACTGAAGCTTTCTTT. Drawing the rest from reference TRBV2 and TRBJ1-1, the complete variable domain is EPEVTQTPSHQVTQMGQEVILRCVPISNHLYFYWYRQILGQKVEFLVSFYNNEISEKSEIFDDQFSVERPDGSNFTLKIRSTKLEDSAMYFCASTRRGVNTEAFFGQGTRLTVV.

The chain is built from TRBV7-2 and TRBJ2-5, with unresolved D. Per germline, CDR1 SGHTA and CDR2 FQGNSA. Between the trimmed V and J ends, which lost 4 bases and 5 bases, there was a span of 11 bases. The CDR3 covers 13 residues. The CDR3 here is CASSYSGFETQYF. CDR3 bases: TGTGCCAGCAGCTATAGTGGGTTCGAGACCCAGTACTTC.

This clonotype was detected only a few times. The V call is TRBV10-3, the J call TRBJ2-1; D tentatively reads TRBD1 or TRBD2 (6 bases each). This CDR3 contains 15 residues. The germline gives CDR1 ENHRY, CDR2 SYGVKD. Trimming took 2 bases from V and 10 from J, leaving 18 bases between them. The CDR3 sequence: CAISEAGGETGEQFF. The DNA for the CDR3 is TGTGCCATCAGTGAGGCCGGGGGCGAAACTGGGGAGCAGTTCTTC.

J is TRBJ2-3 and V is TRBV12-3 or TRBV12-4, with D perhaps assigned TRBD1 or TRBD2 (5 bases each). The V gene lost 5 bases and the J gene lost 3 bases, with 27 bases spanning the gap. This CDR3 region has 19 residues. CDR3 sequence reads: CASSPELVSQHWGTDTQYF. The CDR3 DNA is TGTGCCAGCAGTCCCGAGTTGGTGTCCCAACATTGGGGGACAGATACGCAGTATTTT.

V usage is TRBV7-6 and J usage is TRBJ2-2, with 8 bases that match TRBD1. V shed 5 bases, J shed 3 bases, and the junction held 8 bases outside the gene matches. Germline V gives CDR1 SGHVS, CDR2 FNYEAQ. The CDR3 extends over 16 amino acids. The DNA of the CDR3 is TGTGCCAGCAGCCTGAACCGACAGGGGCACACCGGGGAGCTGTTTTTT. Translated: CASSLNRQGHTGELFF.

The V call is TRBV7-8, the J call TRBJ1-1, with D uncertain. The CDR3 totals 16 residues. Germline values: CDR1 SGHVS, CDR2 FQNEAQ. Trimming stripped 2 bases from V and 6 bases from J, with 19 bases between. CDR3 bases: TGTGCCAGCAGCTTAACTAACATAGTCGCGGTGGCTGAAGCTTTCTTT. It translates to CASSLTNIVAVAEAFF. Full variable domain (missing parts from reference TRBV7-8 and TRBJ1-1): GAGVSQSPRYKVAKRGQDVALRCDPISGHVSLFWYQQALGQGPEFLTYFQNEAQLDKSGLPSDRFFAERPEGSVSTLKIQRTQQEDSAVYLCASSLTNIVAVAEAFFGQGTRLTVV.